This T cell receptor (beta chain) was found in a study of response to subunit inactivated influenza vaccine. This clonotype was detected ten times or more. Its antigen remains unidentified. This CDR3 has 17 residues. Trimming took 6 bases from V and 3 from J; bases not matched to a gene: 13. MiXCR was run by TCRdb on the RT-PCR reads, yielding one entry per CDR3 protein. The table shows around 470,000 distinct CDR3 sequences, with around 7.9% occurring only once. Broader study findings: Authors proposed each seasonal influenza vaccination draws in few new T cells.

The chain links TRBV12-3 or TRBV12-4 to TRBJ2-2, with 7 positions matching TRBD2. Here the sequenced sample was PBMCs from blood, taken 23 months after vaccination. The sequence was obtained from a man between 50 and 69 years old who received an inactivated influenza vaccine. CDR3 sequence (DNA): TGTGCCAGCAGCTTGACAAAGCCGGGAGGTTACACCGGGGAGCTGTTTTTT. Protein sequence: CASSLTKPGGYTGELFF.